This T cell receptor beta chain was recorded in a study of STAT5B mutations in CD4+ large granular lymphocyte leukemia. Study results and limitations: Patient CD4-sorted repertoires looked more clonal than healthy CD4+ repertoires, even without putative leukemic clones.

Germline CDR1 and CDR2: SGHDN and FVKESK. The V and J ends lost 4 bases and 4 bases respectively, with 10 bases between them. The CDR3 has 13 amino acids. The assay was run at survey level. The repertoire was sequenced with immunoSEQ multiplex PCR; TCRdb's copy has only in-frame clones and lacks some. This sample has roughly 32,000 clones, with around 72% found just once. This clone has just a few counts. As yet, its antigen is unknown. This sequence was found in a human donor in good health. Specimen: CD4+ T cells from blood buffy coats. V gene TRBV14 combines with J gene TRBJ1-1; the D is unclear. The CDR3 DNA is TGTGCCAGCAGCCCCCGCGTCGGCACTGAAGCTTTCTTT. It yields the protein CASSPRVGTEAFF.